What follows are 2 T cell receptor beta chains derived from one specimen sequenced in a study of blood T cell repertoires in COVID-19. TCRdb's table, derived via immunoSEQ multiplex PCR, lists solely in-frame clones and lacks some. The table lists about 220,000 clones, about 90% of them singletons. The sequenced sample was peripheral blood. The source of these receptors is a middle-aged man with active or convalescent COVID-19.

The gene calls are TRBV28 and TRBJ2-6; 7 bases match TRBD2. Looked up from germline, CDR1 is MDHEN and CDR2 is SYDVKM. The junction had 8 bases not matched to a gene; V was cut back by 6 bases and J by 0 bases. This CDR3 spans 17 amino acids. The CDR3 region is CASSDPGGVSGANVLTF. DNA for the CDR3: TGTGCCAGCAGCGACCCGGGGGGAGTCTCTGGGGCCAACGTCCTGACTTTC.

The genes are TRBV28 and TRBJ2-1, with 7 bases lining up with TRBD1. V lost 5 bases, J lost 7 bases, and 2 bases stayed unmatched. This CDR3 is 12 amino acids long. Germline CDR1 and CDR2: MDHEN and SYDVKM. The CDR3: CASSNRGNEQFF. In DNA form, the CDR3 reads TGTGCCAGCAGTAACAGGGGAAATGAGCAGTTCTTC.